These T cell receptor beta chains were read from a single sample in a study of blood T cell repertoires in COVID-19. The table came from immunoSEQ multiplex PCR; TCRdb's copy has only in-frame clones and leaves some out. The sample contains a few hundred thousand clones, about 87% of which appear only once. The specimen sequenced was PBMCs or T cells enriched from blood (not recorded which). Receptors were obtained from a man aged 30 to 39 who had recovered from COVID-19. CDR3s leave out the opening cysteine and the closing phenylalanine or tryptophan. A D gene is named only where the DNA matches it firmly.

>12|-|TRBJ1-2|TRBV5-6
ASSFETGNYGYT
>11|-|TRBJ1-1|TRBV4-1
ASTKGAYTEAF
>11|TRBD1|TRBJ1-2|TRBV7-9
ASSLGQGEGYT
>14|TRBD2|TRBJ2-1|TRBV14
ASSRLTSGLYNEQF
>14|-|TRBJ2-3|TRBV3-1/TRBV3-2
ASSRQSWGGTDTQY
>12|-|TRBJ1-1|TRBV5-1
ASSQLSGDTEAF
>13|-|TRBJ1-5|TRBV5-1
ATTDSRFSNQPQH
>13|TRBD1|TRBJ1-5|TRBV7-6
ASSPAGTVNQPQH
>10|-|TRBJ2-3|TRBV24-1
ATAGNTDTQY
>13|TRBD1|TRBJ1-5|TRBV6-5
ASGQVQGSNQPQH
>12|-|TRBJ2-1|TRBV24-1
ATSGGATYNEQF
>11|-|TRBJ1-6|TRBV7-3
ASSWGLDSPLH
>15|TRBD1|TRBJ1-4|TRBV15
ATSREGLGQGNEKLF
>12|-|TRBJ2-7|TRBV7-8
ASSAREGGYEQY
>13|TRBD2|TRBJ2-5|TRBV10-2
ASSSQRGAQETQY
>13|TRBD1|TRBJ1-6|TRBV6-5
ASSYSETGGPPLH
>14|-|TRBJ2-2|TRBV27
ASSPRVLLGAGELF